The 4 T cell receptor beta chains below were found in one sample sequenced in a study of T cells in Graves' hyperthyroidism and ophthalmopathy. Using RNA transcripts as the source, TCR beta CDR3 regions were amplified. TCR CDR3 regions were first amplified by RT-PCR with HTBI primers. TCRdb redid the calling of the multiplex PCR reads with MiXCR, one entry per CDR3 protein. In the table there are approximately 620,000 distinct CDR3 sequences, 16% of which are singletons. The sequencing input was blood. Receptors originate from a woman aged 40 to 55 with Graves' ophthalmopathy.

Comments on this clonotype: An end of the junction does not agree with germline; a read error may underlie this. The V and J genes are TRBV6-1 and TRBJ2-7; perhaps TRBD1 as D (5 bases). The CDR3 length is 13 residues. Germline loops: CDR1 MNHNS, CDR2 SASEGT. The CDR3: CAGSLGQSYEQYF. For the CDR3, the DNA is TGTGCCGGCAGCCTAGGACAATCCTACGAGCAGTACTTC.

V gene TRBV6-1 combines with J gene TRBJ1-5; D unresolved. Germline CDR1 reads MNHNS; CDR2 reads SASEGT. The length of the CDR3 is 15 residues. V lost 5 bases, J lost 0 bases, and 11 bases lay in between. The CDR3 DNA reads TGTGCCAGCAGTAGGGCCCCCCATAGCAATCAGCCCCAGCATTTT. Its translation is CASSRAPHSNQPQHF.

This clonotype was detected many times. V usage is TRBV30 and J usage is TRBJ2-5; D gene unclear. This CDR3 spans 12 amino acids. Germline CDR1 reads GTSNPN; CDR2 reads SVGIG (reference sequence). Trimming cost V 0 bases and J 5 bases, with 7 bases left between them. The CDR3 DNA sequence: TGTGCCTGGAGTGTTTACGCGGAGACCCAGTACTTC. Encoded protein: CAWSVYAETQYF.

This chain uses TRBV10-2 with TRBJ2-2, with 7 bases matching TRBD1. V lost 8 bases and J lost 5; bases outside the gene matches: 5. The CDR3 length is 13 residues. Per germline, CDR1 WSHSY and CDR2 SAAADI. For the CDR3, the DNA is TGCGCCAGCCTAGGGACAGCAACCGGGGAGCTGTTTTTT. Translated: CASLGTATGELFF.